This TCR beta chain originates from a study of T cell changes during pregnancy in multiple sclerosis. Some clones are missing from TCRdb's copy, which holds only in-frame ones; the method was immunoSEQ multiplex PCR. The sample yields 70,000 to 100,000 clones, 90% to 95% seen once. From germline, CDR1 is MGHDK and CDR2 SYGVNS. This CDR3 is 15 amino acids long. Trimming removed 1 base at V and 3 bases at J, with 12 bases between. The sequencing used peripheral blood, collected in the first trimester of pregnancy. This receptor was identified in a female donor with multiple sclerosis, enrolled in a pregnancy study. V gene TRBV25-1 combines with J gene TRBJ1-1; no firm D call. The CDR3 DNA is TGTGCCAGCAGTGAATGGGCCGGGGAGCACACTGAAGCTTTCTTT. Translation gives CASSEWAGEHTEAFF.